A single sample is the source of the 24 T cell receptor beta chains below, sequenced in a study of T cell responses to AZD1222 COVID-19 vaccine. TCRdb keeps only in-frame clones here, not all; method: immunoSEQ multiplex PCR. The sample yields more than 50,000 clones, about 87% seen once. Sample: peripheral blood, taken on day 0 of AZD1222 vaccination. The receptors here all came from an adult in good health.

The rearrangement joins TRBV18 to TRBJ2-7; perhaps TRBD2 as D (6 bases). V shed 3 bases and J shed 0 bases, with 9 bases lying between them. The CDR3 is made up of 14 amino acids. Germline V CDR1 and CDR2: KGHSH, LQKENI. CDR3: CASSPGTSSYEQYF. Written as DNA, the CDR3 is TGTGCCAGCTCACCGGGGACTTCCTCCTACGAGCAGTACTTC.

The chain employs TRBV19 and TRBJ2-5; 8 bases fit TRBD2. This CDR3 comprises 14 residues. The V segment lost 5 bases and the J segment 5 bases; nucleotides outside the gene matches: 7. Germline V gene sequence: CDR1 LNHDA, CDR2 SQIVND (reference sequence). In DNA form, the CDR3 reads TGTGCCAGTAGTCTCGGGACTAGTCCCGAGACCCAGTACTTC. This gives the protein CASSLGTSPETQYF.

The chain uses TRBV5-4 and TRBJ1-5; D unresolved. Trimming took off 0 bases at V and 3 bases at J, with 7 bases between the two ends. From germline, CDR1 is SGHNT and CDR2 YYREEE (reference sequence). The CDR3 consists of 14 residues. Here the CDR3 DNA reads TGTGCCAGCAGCTTGGGGGGTGTCAATCAGCCCCAGCATTTT. Protein: CASSLGGVNQPQHF.

The V gene is TRBV2, the J gene TRBJ2-2; tentative D call: TRBD1 (6 bases). CDR1 and CDR2 (germline): SNHLY, FYNNEI. V was clipped by 6 bases and J by 6 bases, with 17 bases between them. The CDR3 has 15 residues. CDR3 sequence: CASSPGQPGAGELFF. The CDR3 nucleotides read TGTGCCAGCAGCCCAGGACAGCCTGGGGCCGGGGAGCTGTTTTTT.

Sample share makes this clone medium-sized. Here the CDR3 reads CAWDSGANVLTF. The CDR3 nucleotides read TGTGCCTGGGACTCTGGGGCCAACGTCCTGACTTTC. The chain links TRBV30 to TRBJ2-6; D is ambiguous. Germline-derived CDR1 and CDR2 are GTSNPN and SVGIG (reference sequence). The V gene lost 5 bases and the J gene lost 0 bases, with 2 bases spanning the gap. This CDR3 contains 12 residues.

The V gene is TRBV5-1, the J gene TRBJ1-1; maybe TRBD1 (5 bases). The CDR3 consists of 14 residues. The V and J ends lost 4 bases and 11 bases respectively, with 21 bases between them. Germline CDR1 SGHRS, CDR2 YFSETQ. The CDR3 coding sequence is TGCGCCAGCAGCGCGTCCGGGACCCCCGAGGTGGCTTTCTTT. It encodes CASSASGTPEVAFF.

The chain employs TRBV19 and TRBJ2-7, with D perhaps matching TRBD2 (5 bases). Trimming took off 7 bases at V and 3 bases at J, with 13 bases between the two ends. Germline CDR1 LNHDA, CDR2 SQIVND (reference sequence). This CDR3 comprises 13 residues. The CDR3 protein is CASTPGGFYEQYF. CDR3 bases: TGTGCCAGTACCCCCGGCGGGTTCTACGAGCAGTACTTC. The full variable domain, completed using reference TRBV19 and TRBJ2-7, is DGGITQSPKYLFRKEGQNVTLSCEQNLNHDAMYWYRQDPGQGLRLIYYSQIVNDFQKGDIAEGYSVSREKKESFPLTVTSAQKNPTAFYLCASTPGGFYEQYFGPGTRLTVT.

This clone has only one observation. The chain carries TRBV24-1 and TRBJ2-1; D is possibly TRBD2 (6 bases). The CDR3 totals 12 residues. Trimming removed 1 base from V and 11 bases from J, with 8 bases in between. Germline V gene data show CDR1 as KGHDR and CDR2 as SFDVKD. The CDR3 protein is CATSDFGGKQFF. The CDR3 DNA follows: TGTGCCACCAGTGATTTTGGGGGGAAGCAGTTCTTC.

This chain uses TRBV5-8 with TRBJ2-2; D is possibly TRBD1 or TRBD2 (6 bases each). The germline V and J ends were trimmed by 6 bases and 1 base, with 13 bases remaining between them. The germline gives CDR1 SGHTS, CDR2 YDEGEE. This CDR3 comprises 15 residues. CDR3 sequence: CASNLEGQNTGELFF. The CDR3 DNA follows: TGTGCCAGCAACCTGGAGGGACAGAACACCGGGGAGCTGTTTTTT.

The chain employs TRBV10-2 and TRBJ2-3; D is possibly TRBD1 (5 bases). CDR1 and CDR2 (germline): WSHSY, SAAADI. V lost 6 bases to trimming and J lost 2 bases, with 12 bases between them. There are 14 residues in the CDR3. CDR3 region: CASRIGVPTDTQYF. CDR3 bases: TGCGCCAGCAGGATAGGGGTCCCCACAGATACGCAGTATTTT.

The chain uses TRBV11-3 and TRBJ1-1; D uncertain. The length of the CDR3 is 16 residues. V lost 1 base to trimming and J lost 1 base, with 13 bases between them. Germline V gene sequence: CDR1 SGHNT, CDR2 YENEEA. The CDR3 bases are TGTGCCAGCAGCTTAGGGCGGAAGACCACGAACACTGAAGCTTTCTTT. Encoded protein: CASSLGRKTTNTEAFF.

This clone showed up just a few times. The chain uses TRBV24-1 and TRBJ2-2; 7 bases line up with TRBD1. J was trimmed by 3 bases and V by 3 bases; bases with no gene match: 6. The CDR3 sequence is 16 residues long. Germline loops: CDR1 KGHDR, CDR2 SFDVKD. CDR3 sequence reads: CATSDSTGAHTGELFF. The CDR3 DNA sequence: TGTGCCACCAGTGATAGCACAGGGGCCCACACCGGGGAGCTGTTTTTT.

The chain has TRBV10-3 and TRBJ2-3; 8 positions match TRBD1. CDR1 is ENHRY, CDR2 SYGVKD, per germline. The V segment lost 10 bases and the J segment 1 base; nucleotides outside the gene matches: 7. This CDR3 contains 14 residues. CDR3 amino acids: CASLRGLGTDTQYF. As DNA, the CDR3 is TGTGCCAGTCTCAGGGGGCTCGGCACAGATACGCAGTATTTT.

V is TRBV4-1 and J is TRBJ1-5; D perhaps matches TRBD1 (6 bases). V shed 4 bases and J shed 7 bases, with 23 bases lying between them. From germline, CDR1 is MGHRA and CDR2 YSYEKL. The CDR3 is 17 amino acids. The CDR3 sequence is CASSRGGGGGSWQPQHF. The DNA of the CDR3 is TGCGCCAGCAGCCGCGGAGGGGGAGGGGGAAGTTGGCAGCCCCAGCATTTT.

The CDR3 loop reads CASRQSGGSTEAFF. CDR3 DNA: TGTGCCAGCAGGCAGTCGGGGGGGAGCACTGAAGCTTTCTTT. This chain links TRBV14 with TRBJ1-1; D possibly corresponds to TRBD1 (5 bases). The CDR3 totals 14 residues. Germline-derived CDR1 and CDR2 are SGHDN and FVKESK. Trimming removed 6 bases at V and 4 bases at J, with 15 bases between.

The chain recombines TRBV2 with TRBJ1-2; D not certain. V lost 2 bases and J lost 1, with 11 bases in between. CDR1 and CDR2 from the germline V gene are SNHLY and FYNNEI. The CDR3 loop spans 15 amino acids. Here the CDR3 DNA reads TGTGCCAGCAGTGAAAGAGTGCGAATTAACTATGGCTACACCTTC. Its protein product is CASSERVRINYGYTF.

This chain joins TRBV27 and TRBJ1-1, with no clear D. The germline V gene encodes CDR1 MNHEY and CDR2 SMNVEV (reference sequence). This CDR3 is built from 13 residues. Trimming cost V 2 bases and J 1 base, with 5 bases left between them. The CDR3 sequence: CASSLKPNTEAFF. DNA for the CDR3: TGTGCCAGCAGTTTAAAACCGAACACTGAAGCTTTCTTT.

This chain uses TRBV7-6 with TRBJ2-5; 10 bases are shared with TRBD1. V lost 5 bases, J lost 5 bases, and 8 bases stayed unmatched. Germline-derived CDR1 and CDR2 are SGHVS and FNYEAQ. This CDR3 contains 15 residues. In nucleotides, the CDR3 is TGTGCCAGCAGCATGACAGGGGGCAAGGGGGAGACCCAGTACTTC. As protein: CASSMTGGKGETQYF.

The chain employs TRBV7-8 and TRBJ1-5, with unresolved D. This CDR3 has 14 residues. Germline lookup yields CDR1 SGHVS and CDR2 FQNEAQ. V shed 3 bases and J shed 0 bases, with 6 bases lying between them. CDR3 residues: CASSFSTSNQPQHF. DNA of the CDR3: TGTGCCAGCAGCTTTAGTACTAGCAATCAGCCCCAGCATTTT.

The chain carries TRBV6-1 and TRBJ1-2; the match to TRBD1 covers 8 bases. Germline-derived CDR1 and CDR2 are MNHNS and SASEGT. V lost 3 bases, J lost 6 bases, and 6 bases stayed unmatched. The CDR3 sequence is 14 residues long. As DNA, the CDR3 is TGTGCCAGCAGTGATAGGTACAGGGGGGATGGCTACACCTTC. It encodes CASSDRYRGDGYTF.

V gene TRBV3-1 (or the pseudogene TRBV3-2) combines with J gene TRBJ2-4; TRBD1 is a possible D gene (5 bases). The V gene lost 3 bases and the J gene lost 12 bases, with 21 bases spanning the gap. Germline CDR1 is LGHDT and CDR2 is YNNKEL (reference sequence). This CDR3 spans 15 amino acids. The CDR3 sequence: CASSQTITGSAAQYF. In nucleotides, the CDR3 is TGTGCCAGCAGCCAGACCATTACAGGATCCGCAGCTCAGTACTTC.

This chain connects TRBV5-1 to TRBJ1-2, with TRBD1 matching over 7 bases. Germline loops: CDR1 SGHRS, CDR2 YFSETQ. V lost 4 bases and J lost 3; bases outside the gene matches: 6. The CDR3 spans 14 residues. The DNA of the CDR3 is TGCGCCAGCAGCGTAGGCGGGACAGACTATGGCTACACCTTC. It translates to CASSVGGTDYGYTF. Looking up the rest from reference TRBV5-1 and TRBJ1-2 gives the full variable domain: KAGVTQTPRYLIKTRGQQVTLSCSPISGHRSVSWYQQTPGQGLQFLFEYFSETQRNKGNFPGRFSGRQFSNSRSEMNVSTLELGDSALYLCASSVGGTDYGYTFGSGTRLTVV.

The chain is built from TRBV19 and TRBJ2-2; D perhaps matches TRBD1 (5 bases). Trimming pared 7 bases from V and 7 bases from J, leaving 13 bases between. Germline CDR1 reads LNHDA; CDR2 reads SQIVND (reference sequence). The CDR3 covers 13 residues. Here the CDR3 DNA reads TGTGCCAGTAAAAAAGGGGTCTTCGGGGAGCTGTTTTTT. Its protein is CASKKGVFGELFF.

The rearrangement joins TRBV5-1 to TRBJ1-2, with D perhaps TRBD1 (6 bases). This CDR3 region has 14 residues. CDR1 is SGHRS, CDR2 YFSETQ, per germline. Deletions cut 4 bases from V and 6 bases from J, with 16 bases between. CDR3 nucleotide sequence: TGCGCCAGCAGCACTGTTGGACAGCTCGATGGCTACACCTTC. Its protein is CASSTVGQLDGYTF.